The 23 T cell receptor beta chains presented below share a single source sample, sequenced in a study of Ad26.COV2.S vaccination and SARS-CoV-2 variants. The protocol was immunoSEQ multiplex PCR, while the TCRdb copy is restricted to in-frame clones and leaves out a portion. Counted here are about 350,000 clones, around 92% occurring once; the ten biggest clones make up about 3.9%. The material was peripheral blood, obtained after recovery from COVID-19. These receptors originate from a human donor who had recovered from COVID-19.

V is TRBV18 and J is TRBJ2-5; no clear D. Trimming took 3 bases from V and 0 from J, leaving 8 bases between them. Germline V gene lookup returns CDR1 KGHSH and CDR2 LQKENI. The CDR3 runs to 14 residues. The CDR3 loop reads CASSPYDNQETQYF. As DNA, the CDR3 is TGTGCCAGCTCACCGTATGACAACCAAGAGACCCAGTACTTC.

This clone showed up just a few times. The chain recombines TRBV7-9 with TRBJ2-3, with 9 positions matching TRBD2. The germline CDR1 and CDR2 sequences are SEHNR and FQNEAQ (reference sequence). V lost 5 bases and J lost 5; bases outside the gene matches: 11. The CDR3 extends over 16 amino acids. CDR3: CASSRTAGGARDTQYF. Written as DNA, the CDR3 is TGTGCCAGCAGCCGAACCGCGGGGGGGGCTAGAGATACGCAGTATTTT.

The chain employs TRBV10-1 and TRBJ2-5; tentatively, D is TRBD1 (7 bases). This CDR3 is built from 14 residues. The germline CDR1 and CDR2 sequences are WNHNN and SYGVQD (reference sequence). V gave up 3 bases and J gave up 3 bases, with 11 bases separating them. CDR3 in amino acids: CASSEGGGEETQYF. The CDR3 nucleotides read TGCGCCAGCAGTGAAGGAGGGGGCGAAGAGACCCAGTACTTC.

This chain joins TRBV2 and TRBJ1-5, with TRBD1 identical over 8 bases. The CDR3 totals 15 residues. CDR1 SNHLY and CDR2 FYNNEI come from the germline V gene. V gave up 7 bases and J gave up 2 bases; unmatched junction bases: 7. CDR3 sequence: CASKGGQARNQPQHF. The CDR3 coding sequence is TGTGCCAGCAAAGGGGGACAGGCGCGCAATCAGCCCCAGCATTTT. The full variable domain, rest sourced from reference TRBV2 and TRBJ1-5, is EPEVTQTPSHQVTQMGQEVILRCVPISNHLYFYWYRQILGQKVEFLVSFYNNEISEKSEIFDDQFSVERPDGSNFTLKIRSTKLEDSAMYFCASKGGQARNQPQHFGDGTRLSIL.

The chain carries TRBV2 and TRBJ1-1; D gene unclear. The CDR3 totals 15 residues. CDR1 and CDR2 from the germline V gene are SNHLY and FYNNEI. V lost 1 base and J 2 bases, leaving 11 bases between the germline ends. The CDR3 loop reads CASSEETARNTEAFF. In nucleotides, the CDR3 is TGTGCCAGCAGTGAAGAAACAGCGAGAAACACTGAAGCTTTCTTT.

V and J are TRBV7-9 and TRBJ1-1, with 7 bases fitting TRBD1. CDR1 is SEHNR and CDR2 is FQNEAQ in the germline V gene (reference sequence). The CDR3 covers 14 residues. V gave up 6 bases and J gave up 0 bases; unmatched junction bases: 4. This CDR3 reads CASSQTGMNTEAFF. In DNA form, the CDR3 reads TGTGCCAGCAGTCAGACAGGGATGAACACTGAAGCTTTCTTT.

The J gene is TRBJ1-1, the V gene TRBV5-4, with TRBD1 as a possible D gene (5 bases). This CDR3 comprises 16 residues. Trimming removed 6 bases at V and 2 bases at J, with 20 bases between. Germline assignment: CDR1 SGHNT and CDR2 YYREEE (reference sequence). CDR3 coding DNA: TGTGCCAGCACCACGGGACCGACGGGGGAAAACACTGAAGCTTTCTTT. Protein: CASTTGPTGENTEAFF.

The rearrangement joins TRBV2 to TRBJ2-7, with 8 bases aligning to TRBD2. This CDR3 has 15 amino acids. The germline gives CDR1 SNHLY, CDR2 FYNNEI. V gave up 8 bases and J gave up 2 bases; unmatched junction bases: 11. The CDR3 spells CASRVLAGFTYEQYF. In DNA, the CDR3 is TGTGCCAGCCGTGTATTAGCGGGGTTCACCTACGAGCAGTACTTC.

The chain recombines TRBV5-1 with TRBJ1-1; D not certain. This CDR3 is built from 17 residues. Germline V gene lookup returns CDR1 SGHRS and CDR2 YFSETQ. Trimming removed 4 bases at V and 0 bases at J, with 19 bases between. This CDR3 is CASSLAPGAALNTEAFF. The CDR3 DNA sequence: TGCGCCAGCAGCCTAGCCCCCGGTGCAGCGTTGAACACTGAAGCTTTCTTT.

This clone was seen a single time. The chain employs TRBV5-1 and TRBJ2-3; the match to TRBD2 covers 8 bases. The CDR3 is made up of 15 amino acids. The ends lost 3 bases at V and 4 bases at J; junction bases unmatched: 7. CDR1 and CDR2 (germline): SGHRS, YFSETQ. The CDR3 coding sequence is TGCGCCAGCAGCTCCACGGGGGGGTGGGCAGATACGCAGTATTTT. This codes for CASSSTGGWADTQYF. Full variable domain (outside the CDR3, taken from reference TRBV5-1 and TRBJ2-3): KAGVTQTPRYLIKTRGQQVTLSCSPISGHRSVSWYQQTPGQGLQFLFEYFSETQRNKGNFPGRFSGRQFSNSRSEMNVSTLELGDSALYLCASSSTGGWADTQYFGPGTRLTVL.

This rearrangement joins TRBV7-9 to TRBJ1-1; 7 bases align to TRBD1. The germline V gene encodes CDR1 SEHNR and CDR2 FQNEAQ (reference sequence). Trimming removed 0 bases from V and 11 bases from J; junction bases left unmatched: 6. The CDR3 consists of 13 residues. CDR3 region: CASSLATGLLAFF. The CDR3 nucleotides read TGTGCCAGCAGCTTAGCGACAGGGCTTCTGGCTTTCTTT.

As regards this clone: The same CDR3 is also encoded by other DNA sequences in this sample. The rearrangement uses TRBV5-1 and TRBJ1-1; 10 positions match TRBD1. The CDR3 is made up of 14 amino acids. V lost 0 bases and J lost 4; bases outside the gene matches: 0. The germline V gene has CDR1 SGHRS and CDR2 YFSETQ. The CDR3 is CASSLGTGGTEAFF. The CDR3 DNA follows: TGCGCCAGCAGCTTGGGGACAGGGGGCACTGAAGCTTTCTTT.

The gene calls are TRBV7-2 and TRBJ1-2; D remains ambiguous. Trimming removed 1 base from V and 1 base from J, with 7 bases in between. CDR1 SGHTA and CDR2 FQGNSA come from the germline V gene. CDR3 length: 14 amino acids. The CDR3 sequence: CASSLVQYNYGYTF. The CDR3 DNA reads TGTGCCAGCAGCTTAGTACAGTATAACTATGGCTACACCTTC.

The genes are TRBV19 and TRBJ1-4; 9 nucleotides line up with TRBD1. Trimming removed 7 bases from V and 8 bases from J; junction bases left unmatched: 38. CDR1 is LNHDA, CDR2 SQIVND, per germline (reference sequence). This CDR3 contains 24 residues. CDR3 bases: TGTGCCAGTACCTTAGCGATCGCCGGGACCTCTAACATTGTGGGGACAGGGTTGGACGAAAAACTGTTTTTT. Its translation is CASTLAIAGTSNIVGTGLDEKLFF. Looking up the rest from reference TRBV19 and TRBJ1-4 gives the full variable domain: DGGITQSPKYLFRKEGQNVTLSCEQNLNHDAMYWYRQDPGQGLRLIYYSQIVNDFQKGDIAEGYSVSREKKESFPLTVTSAQKNPTAFYLCASTLAIAGTSNIVGTGLDEKLFFGSGTQLSVL.

This clone has more than one count but fewer than ten. The chain links TRBV7-9 to TRBJ2-7; 11 nucleotides align to TRBD1. V gave up 3 bases and J gave up 0 bases; unmatched junction bases: 4. Germline V lookup: CDR1 SEHNR, CDR2 FQNEAQ (reference sequence). CDR3 length: 16 residues. CDR3 nucleotide sequence: TGTGCCAGCAGCTTGGGACAGGGGGACACCTCCTACGAGCAGTACTTC. This encodes CASSLGQGDTSYEQYF.

This chain joins TRBV5-6 and TRBJ1-3; D perhaps matches TRBD1 (5 bases). Trimming took off 3 bases at V and 0 bases at J, with 10 bases between the two ends. Germline CDR1 SGHDT, CDR2 YYEEEE. The CDR3 is made up of 15 amino acids. The chain's CDR3 is CASSSGTHSGNTIYF. CDR3 coding DNA: TGTGCCAGCAGCTCCGGGACTCACTCTGGAAACACCATATATTTT.

The gene calls are TRBV5-1 and TRBJ2-5; TRBD2 agrees at 10 bases. The trim removed 3 bases at V and 0 bases at J, leaving 5 bases unmatched. The CDR3 is made up of 16 amino acids. Germline CDR1 and CDR2: SGHRS and YFSETQ. The CDR3 DNA reads TGCGCCAGCAGCTCCCAACTAGCGGGGTACCAAGAGACCCAGTACTTC. Translating gives CASSSQLAGYQETQYF.

This clone was recorded once. This chain links TRBV2 with TRBJ2-1; D is uncertain. V lost 6 bases, J lost 3 bases, and 9 bases lay in between. The CDR3 is made up of 13 amino acids. Germline CDR1 SNHLY, CDR2 FYNNEI. The CDR3: CASRIGLYNEQFF. The CDR3, as DNA: TGTGCCAGCAGAATCGGCCTCTACAATGAGCAGTTCTTC. The complete variable domain, with remaining parts taken from reference TRBV2 and TRBJ2-1, reads EPEVTQTPSHQVTQMGQEVILRCVPISNHLYFYWYRQILGQKVEFLVSFYNNEISEKSEIFDDQFSVERPDGSNFTLKIRSTKLEDSAMYFCASRIGLYNEQFFGPGTRLTVL.

The V and J genes are TRBV27 and TRBJ1-5; 7 bases are shared with TRBD1. This CDR3 spans 15 amino acids. After removal of 1 base from V and 6 bases from J, the junction contained 6 bases not matched to a gene. The germline V gene has CDR1 MNHEY and CDR2 SMNVEV (reference sequence). The CDR3 DNA reads TGTGCCAGCAGTTTATTAGACAGGGTAAGTCAGCCCCAGCATTTT. Translated: CASSLLDRVSQPQHF.

This rearrangement joins TRBV5-4 to TRBJ1-1; TRBD1 matches at 10 bases. In germline, CDR1 is SGHNT, CDR2 YYREEE (reference sequence). The trim removed 4 bases at V and 3 bases at J, leaving 3 bases unmatched. This CDR3 is built from 14 residues. DNA of the CDR3: TGTGCCAGCAGCGCGGGACAGGGGTACACTGAAGCTTTCTTT. It specifies CASSAGQGYTEAFF.

The rearrangement links TRBV6-5 to TRBJ2-1, with D possibly matching TRBD1 (5 bases). Between the trimmed V and J ends, which lost 1 base and 1 base, there was a span of 8 bases. The CDR3 totals 15 residues. Looked up from germline, CDR1 is MNHEY and CDR2 is SVGAGI. The DNA of the CDR3 is TGTGCCAGCAGTTACTGGCAGGGATCCTACAATGAGCAGTTCTTC. This codes for CASSYWQGSYNEQFF.

CDR3 sequence reads: CASSESRGGTDTQYF. The CDR3 DNA is TGTGCCAGCAGTGAATCGCGTGGGGGCACAGATACGCAGTATTTT. The gene calls are TRBV6-4 and TRBJ2-3; D not resolved. This CDR3 comprises 15 residues. Germline assignment: CDR1 MRHNA and CDR2 SNTAGT. Trimming removed 3 bases from V and 1 base from J, with 11 bases in between.

This chain connects TRBV11-3 to TRBJ2-1, with TRBD2 matching 9 bases. V was pared by 5 bases and J by 7 bases, with 9 bases of the junction left unmatched. The CDR3 totals 15 residues. CDR1 is SGHNT and CDR2 is YENEEA in the germline V gene. The CDR3 bases are TGTGCCAGCAGCGCAGGGACTAGCAGGACAAATGAGCAGTTCTTC. Residues: CASSAGTSRTNEQFF.